The source of this TCR beta chain is a study of a mutant IDH1 vaccine in newly diagnosed glioma. Sample time point: week 23, last vaccination. Vaccination comprised doses that each held 300 ug of mutant IDH1 20-mer peptide, plus topical imiquimod. Sequencing was performed with immunoSEQ multiplex PCR; in TCRdb, only in-frame clones are kept and a portion is missing. Of approximately 30,000 clones listed, roughly four fifths were seen once; the top ten hold approximately 15%. Details on this clone: The target antigen is unknown.

CDR3 length equals 15 residues. CDR1 SGHDN and CDR2 FVKESK come from the germline V gene. Trimming took 6 bases from V and 6 from J, leaving 18 bases between them. The chain has TRBV14 and TRBJ2-4; D is perhaps TRBD1 (6 bases). The clonotype comes from a woman in her twenties or thirties with glioma. Here the sequenced sample was PBMCs, taken from a glioma patient whose treatment included an IDH1 peptide vaccine. This chain's CDR3 is CASSQAPQGPNIQYF. CDR3 DNA sequence: TGTGCCAGCAGTCAGGCCCCGCAGGGGCCAAACATTCAGTACTTC.